This T cell receptor beta chain was sequenced in a study of T-cell memory formation after mild COVID-19. About the research overall: Largely, the TCR clusters proved donor specific.

General study results and limits: The second-wave clones peaking on day 37 were not confirmed as SARS-CoV-2-specific. Clones shrinking between day 15 and 85 showed a balanced CD4/CD8 split, and those that grew later tilted toward CD4+.

V shed 5 bases, J shed 9 bases, and the junction held 8 bases outside the gene matches. The CDR3 loop spans 14 amino acids. In germline, CDR1 is SGHTA, CDR2 FQGNSA. One entry per CDR3 protein results from TCRdb running MiXCR on the 5' RACE reads. Among 200,000 or so distinct CDR3 sequences listed, approximately 20% were seen once. This clonotype has at least ten counts. The antigen is unknown. Sequencing used PBMCs or a T cell subset sorted from them (not recorded which). The gene calls are TRBV7-2 and TRBJ2-3, with TRBD2 matching 10 bases. The sequence was collected from an adult woman who had mild COVID-19 (a few samples of this study predate the infection). Cell type and time point are not known. The CDR3: CASSRLLTSGTQYF. In DNA, the CDR3 is TGTGCCAGCAGCCGCCTCCTGACTAGCGGGACGCAGTATTTT.